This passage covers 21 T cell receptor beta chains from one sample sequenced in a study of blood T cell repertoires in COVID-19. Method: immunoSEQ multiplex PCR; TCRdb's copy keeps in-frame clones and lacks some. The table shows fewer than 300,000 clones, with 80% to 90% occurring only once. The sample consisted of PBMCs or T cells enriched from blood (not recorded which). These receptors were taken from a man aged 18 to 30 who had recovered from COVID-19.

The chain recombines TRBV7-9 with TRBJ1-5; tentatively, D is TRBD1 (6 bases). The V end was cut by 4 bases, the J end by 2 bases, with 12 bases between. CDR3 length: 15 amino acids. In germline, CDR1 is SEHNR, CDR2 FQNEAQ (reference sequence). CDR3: CASSSIQGGNQPQHF. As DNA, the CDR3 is TGTGCCAGCAGCTCCATACAGGGTGGCAATCAGCCCCAGCATTTT.

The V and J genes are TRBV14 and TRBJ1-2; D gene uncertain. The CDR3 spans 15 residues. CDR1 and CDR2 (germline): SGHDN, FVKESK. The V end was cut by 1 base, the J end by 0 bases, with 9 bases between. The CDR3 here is CASSQVSGPNYGYTF. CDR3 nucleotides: TGTGCCAGCAGCCAAGTGTCAGGCCCTAACTATGGCTACACCTTC.

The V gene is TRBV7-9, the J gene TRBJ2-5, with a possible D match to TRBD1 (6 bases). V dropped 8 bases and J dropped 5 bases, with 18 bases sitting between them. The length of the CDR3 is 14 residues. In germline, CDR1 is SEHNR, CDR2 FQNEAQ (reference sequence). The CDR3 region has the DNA TGTGCCAGCTCTCTTGGGGGCACAAGCGAGACCCAGTACTTC. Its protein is CASSLGGTSETQYF.

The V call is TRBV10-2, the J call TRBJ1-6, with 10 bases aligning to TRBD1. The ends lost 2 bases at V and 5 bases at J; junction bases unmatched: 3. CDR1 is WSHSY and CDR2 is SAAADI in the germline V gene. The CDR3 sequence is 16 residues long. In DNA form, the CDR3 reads TGCGCCAGCAGTGAGACGGGACAGGGGAATAATTCACCCCTCCACTTT. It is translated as CASSETGQGNNSPLHF.

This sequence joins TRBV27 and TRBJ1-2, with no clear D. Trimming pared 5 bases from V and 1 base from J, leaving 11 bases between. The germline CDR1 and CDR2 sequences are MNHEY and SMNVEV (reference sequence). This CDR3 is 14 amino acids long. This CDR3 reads CASSPGRDNYGYTF. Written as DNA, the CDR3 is TGTGCCAGCAGTCCCGGACGGGATAACTATGGCTACACCTTC.

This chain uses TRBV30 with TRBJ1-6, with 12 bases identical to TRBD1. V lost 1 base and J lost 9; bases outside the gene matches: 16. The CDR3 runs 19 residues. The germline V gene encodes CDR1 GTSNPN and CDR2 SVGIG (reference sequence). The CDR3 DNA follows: TGTGCCTGGAGTGGGGGACAGGGGGCGCCGTGGACGGGGCGTTCACCCCTCCACTTT. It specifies CAWSGGQGAPWTGRSPLHF.

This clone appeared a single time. The CDR3 protein is CASSLVGLPAGEQFF. In DNA, the CDR3 is TGTGCCAGCAGCTTAGTAGGACTCCCAGCGGGTGAGCAGTTCTTC. V and J are TRBV11-2 and TRBJ2-1; perhaps TRBD2 as D (6 bases). Trimming removed 1 base at V and 9 bases at J, with 16 bases between. This CDR3 comprises 15 residues. Germline V lookup: CDR1 SGHAT, CDR2 FQNNGV.

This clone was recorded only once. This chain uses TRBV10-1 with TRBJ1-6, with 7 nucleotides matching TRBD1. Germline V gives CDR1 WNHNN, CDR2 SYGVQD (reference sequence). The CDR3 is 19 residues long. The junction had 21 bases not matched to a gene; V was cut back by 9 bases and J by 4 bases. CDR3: CARDPADRVNRTYNSPLHF. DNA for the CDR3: TGCGCCAGAGACCCCGCAGACAGGGTGAATCGGACGTATAATTCACCCCTCCACTTT.

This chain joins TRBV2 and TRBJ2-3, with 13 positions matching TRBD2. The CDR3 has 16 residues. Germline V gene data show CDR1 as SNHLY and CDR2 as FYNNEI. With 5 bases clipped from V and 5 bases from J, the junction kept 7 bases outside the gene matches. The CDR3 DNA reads TGTGCCAGCAGTAGGGGACTAGCGGGGCTGGGAGATACGCAGTATTTT. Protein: CASSRGLAGLGDTQYF.

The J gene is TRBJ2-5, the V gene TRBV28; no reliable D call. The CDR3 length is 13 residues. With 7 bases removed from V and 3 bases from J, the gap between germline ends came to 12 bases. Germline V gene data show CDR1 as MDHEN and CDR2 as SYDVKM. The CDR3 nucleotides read TGTGCCAGCAACGATTCGGGTGAAGAGACCCAGTACTTC. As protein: CASNDSGEETQYF. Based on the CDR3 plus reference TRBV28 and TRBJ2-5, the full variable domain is DVKVTQSSRYLVKRTGEKVFLECVQDMDHENMFWYRQDPGLGLRLIYFSYDVKMKEKGDIPEGYSVSREKKERFSLILESASTNQTSMYLCASNDSGEETQYFGPGTRLLVL.

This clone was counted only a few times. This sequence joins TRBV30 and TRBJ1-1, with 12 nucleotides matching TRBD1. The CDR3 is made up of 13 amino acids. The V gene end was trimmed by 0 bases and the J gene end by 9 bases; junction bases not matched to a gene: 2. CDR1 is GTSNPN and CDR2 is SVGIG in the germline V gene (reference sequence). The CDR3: CAWSVGTGGKAFF. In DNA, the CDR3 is TGTGCCTGGAGTGTAGGGACAGGGGGCAAAGCTTTCTTT.

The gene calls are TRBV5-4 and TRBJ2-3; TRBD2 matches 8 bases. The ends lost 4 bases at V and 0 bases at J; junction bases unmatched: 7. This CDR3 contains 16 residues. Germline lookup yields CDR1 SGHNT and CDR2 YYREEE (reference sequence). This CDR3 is CASSTVLAGSTDTQYF. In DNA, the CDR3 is TGTGCCAGCAGCACCGTCCTAGCGGGTAGCACAGATACGCAGTATTTT.

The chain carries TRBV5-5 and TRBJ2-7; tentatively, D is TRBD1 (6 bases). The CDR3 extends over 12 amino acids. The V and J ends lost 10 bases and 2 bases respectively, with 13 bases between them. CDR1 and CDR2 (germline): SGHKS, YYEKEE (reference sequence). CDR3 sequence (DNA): TGTGCCGCCAGGGGTAAACCCTACGAGCAGTACTTC. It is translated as CAARGKPYEQYF.

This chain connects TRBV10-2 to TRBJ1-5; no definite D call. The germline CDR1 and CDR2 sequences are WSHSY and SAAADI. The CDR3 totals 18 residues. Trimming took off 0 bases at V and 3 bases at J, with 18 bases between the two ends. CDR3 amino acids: CASSESSFGPHFNQPQHF. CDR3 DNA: TGCGCCAGCAGTGAGTCCAGTTTTGGGCCTCACTTCAATCAGCCCCAGCATTTT.

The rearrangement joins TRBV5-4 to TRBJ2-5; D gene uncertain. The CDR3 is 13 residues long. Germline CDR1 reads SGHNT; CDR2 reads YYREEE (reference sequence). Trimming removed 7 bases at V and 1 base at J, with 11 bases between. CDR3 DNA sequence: TGTGCCAGCGGAAGCAGGCCCCAAGAGACCCAGTACTTC. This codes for CASGSRPQETQYF.

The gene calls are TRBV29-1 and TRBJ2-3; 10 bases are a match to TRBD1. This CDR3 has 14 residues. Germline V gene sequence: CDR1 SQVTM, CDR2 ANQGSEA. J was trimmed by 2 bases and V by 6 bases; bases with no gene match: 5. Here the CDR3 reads CSVGTGAATDTQYF. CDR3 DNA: TGCAGCGTAGGGACAGGGGCAGCCACAGATACGCAGTATTTT.

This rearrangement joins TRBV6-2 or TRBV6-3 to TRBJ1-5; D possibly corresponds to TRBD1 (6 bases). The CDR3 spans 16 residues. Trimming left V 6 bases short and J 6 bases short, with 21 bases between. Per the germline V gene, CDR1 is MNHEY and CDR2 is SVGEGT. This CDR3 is CASSGVSGTRSQPQHF. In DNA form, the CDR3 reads TGTGCCAGCAGCGGGGTCAGTGGGACAAGGAGTCAGCCCCAGCATTTT.

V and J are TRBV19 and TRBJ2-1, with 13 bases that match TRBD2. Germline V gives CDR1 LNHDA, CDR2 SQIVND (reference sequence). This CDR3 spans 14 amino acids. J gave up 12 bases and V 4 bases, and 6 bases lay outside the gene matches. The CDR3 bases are TGTGCCAGTAGTACGGGACTAGCGGGATTTGGGCAGTTCTTC. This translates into CASSTGLAGFGQFF. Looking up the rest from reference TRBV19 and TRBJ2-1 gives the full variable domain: DGGITQSPKYLFRKEGQNVTLSCEQNLNHDAMYWYRQDPGQGLRLIYYSQIVNDFQKGDIAEGYSVSREKKESFPLTVTSAQKNPTAFYLCASSTGLAGFGQFFGPGTRLTVL.

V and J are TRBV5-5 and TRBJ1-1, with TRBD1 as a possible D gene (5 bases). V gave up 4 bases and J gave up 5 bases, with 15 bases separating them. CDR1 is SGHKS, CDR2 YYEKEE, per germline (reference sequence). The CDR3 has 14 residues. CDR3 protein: CASSLQGFLTEAFF. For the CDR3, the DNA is TGTGCCAGCAGCCTCCAGGGTTTTTTGACTGAAGCTTTCTTT.

This CDR3 is CASSFLRGEGEAFF. The CDR3 DNA follows: TGTGCCAGCAGCTTCCTCAGGGGGGAAGGTGAAGCTTTCTTT. The chain recombines TRBV7-8 with TRBJ1-1; 7 bases are shared with TRBD1. This CDR3 has 14 amino acids. Germline V CDR1 and CDR2: SGHVS, FQNEAQ. The V gene end was trimmed by 3 bases and the J gene end by 7 bases; junction bases not matched to a gene: 8. Filled out from reference TRBV7-8 and TRBJ1-1, the complete variable domain reads GAGVSQSPRYKVAKRGQDVALRCDPISGHVSLFWYQQALGQGPEFLTYFQNEAQLDKSGLPSDRFFAERPEGSVSTLKIQRTQQEDSAVYLCASSFLRGEGEAFFGQGTRLTVV.

Here the CDR3 reads CASTPGLAGASYEQYF. In DNA, the CDR3 is TGTGCCAGCACCCCGGGACTAGCGGGAGCCTCCTACGAGCAGTACTTC. The chain joins TRBV5-6 to TRBJ2-7, with 14 nucleotides matching TRBD2. This CDR3 has 16 residues. In germline, CDR1 is SGHDT, CDR2 YYEEEE. J was trimmed by 0 bases and V by 6 bases; bases with no gene match: 5.